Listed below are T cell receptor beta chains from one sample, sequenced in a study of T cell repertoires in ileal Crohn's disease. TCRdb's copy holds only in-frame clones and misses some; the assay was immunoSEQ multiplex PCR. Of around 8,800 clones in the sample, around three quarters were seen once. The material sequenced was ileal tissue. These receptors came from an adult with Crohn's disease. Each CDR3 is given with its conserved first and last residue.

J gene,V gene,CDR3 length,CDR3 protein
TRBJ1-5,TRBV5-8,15,CATDHGQGVNQPQHF
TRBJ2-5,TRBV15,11,CATSLQETQYF
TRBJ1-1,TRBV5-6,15,CASSNPTGRGTEAFF
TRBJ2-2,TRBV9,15,CASSVRPSNTGELFF
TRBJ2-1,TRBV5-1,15,CASSLIAGEGNEQFF
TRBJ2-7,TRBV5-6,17,CASSLGLAGGTSYEQYF
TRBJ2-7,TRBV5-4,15,CASSFSGTGLIEQYF
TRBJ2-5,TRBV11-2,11,CASSRGGTQYF
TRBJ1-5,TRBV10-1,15,CASSERQDRNQPQHF
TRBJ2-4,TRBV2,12,CASSGDRNIQYF
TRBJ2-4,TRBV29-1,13,CSVGGGLENIQYF
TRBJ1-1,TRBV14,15,CASSHMTGGWTEAFF
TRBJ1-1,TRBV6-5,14,CASSYNQGNTEAFF
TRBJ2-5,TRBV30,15,CAWSSGTGGSETQYF
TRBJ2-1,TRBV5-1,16,CASSLGTSGRPNEQFF
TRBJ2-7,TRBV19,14,CASSPRGFYHEQYF
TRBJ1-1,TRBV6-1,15,CASSPSGTGRTEAFF
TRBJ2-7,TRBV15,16,CATSSERRGSSYEQYF
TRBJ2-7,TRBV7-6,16,CASSLGGGGKNYEQYF
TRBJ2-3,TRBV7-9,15,CASSLVAGASDTQYF